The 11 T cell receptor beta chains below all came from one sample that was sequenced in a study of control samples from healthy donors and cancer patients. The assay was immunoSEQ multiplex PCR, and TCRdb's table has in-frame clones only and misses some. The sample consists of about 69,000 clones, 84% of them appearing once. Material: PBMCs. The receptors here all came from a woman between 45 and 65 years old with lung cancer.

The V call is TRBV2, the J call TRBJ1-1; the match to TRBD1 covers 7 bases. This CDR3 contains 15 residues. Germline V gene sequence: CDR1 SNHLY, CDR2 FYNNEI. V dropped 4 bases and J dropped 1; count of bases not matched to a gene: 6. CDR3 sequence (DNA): TGTGCCAGCAGTGTACAAGGGACAGAGAACACTGAAGCTTTCTTT. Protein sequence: CASSVQGTENTEAFF.

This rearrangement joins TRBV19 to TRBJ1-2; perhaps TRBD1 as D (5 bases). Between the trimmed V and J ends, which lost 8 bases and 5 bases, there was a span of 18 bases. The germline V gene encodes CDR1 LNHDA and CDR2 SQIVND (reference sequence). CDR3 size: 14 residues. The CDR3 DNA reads TGTGCCAGTCGTAATTGGGACGGACCTTATGGCTACACCTTC. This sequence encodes CASRNWDGPYGYTF.

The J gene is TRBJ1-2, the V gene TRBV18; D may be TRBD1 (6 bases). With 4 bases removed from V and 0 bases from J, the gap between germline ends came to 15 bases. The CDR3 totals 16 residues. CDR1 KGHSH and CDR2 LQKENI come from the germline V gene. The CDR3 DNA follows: TGTGCCAGCTCACAAACCGGGACACGGACTAACTATGGCTACACCTTC. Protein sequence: CASSQTGTRTNYGYTF.

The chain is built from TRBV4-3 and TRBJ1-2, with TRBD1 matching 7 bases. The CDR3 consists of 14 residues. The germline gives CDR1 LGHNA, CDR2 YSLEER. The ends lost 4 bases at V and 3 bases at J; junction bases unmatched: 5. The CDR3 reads CASSLSGTDYGYTF. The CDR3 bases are TGCGCCAGCAGCCTTTCCGGGACAGACTATGGCTACACCTTC.

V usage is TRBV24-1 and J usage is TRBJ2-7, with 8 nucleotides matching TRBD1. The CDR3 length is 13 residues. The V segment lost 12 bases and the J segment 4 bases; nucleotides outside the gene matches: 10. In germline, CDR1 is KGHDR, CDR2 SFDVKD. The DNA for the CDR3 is TGTGCCGTCAGCCCAGGGGGCAGATACGAGCAGTACTTC. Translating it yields CAVSPGGRYEQYF.

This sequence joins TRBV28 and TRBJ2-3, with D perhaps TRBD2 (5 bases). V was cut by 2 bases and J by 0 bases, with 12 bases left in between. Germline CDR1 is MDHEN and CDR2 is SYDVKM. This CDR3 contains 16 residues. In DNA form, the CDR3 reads TGTGCCAGCAGTTTAGCTTTCGGGAAGAGCACAGATACGCAGTATTTT. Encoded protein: CASSLAFGKSTDTQYF.

CDR3 protein: CASTWRESEELFF. Here the CDR3 DNA reads TGTGCCAGCACTTGGCGGGAATCTGAGGAGCTGTTTTTT. The gene calls are TRBV25-1 and TRBJ2-2; the D gene is possibly TRBD2 (6 bases). Germline V CDR1 and CDR2: MGHDK, SYGVNS. V was shortened by 7 bases and J by 10 bases, with 16 bases between the two germline ends. This CDR3 contains 13 residues.

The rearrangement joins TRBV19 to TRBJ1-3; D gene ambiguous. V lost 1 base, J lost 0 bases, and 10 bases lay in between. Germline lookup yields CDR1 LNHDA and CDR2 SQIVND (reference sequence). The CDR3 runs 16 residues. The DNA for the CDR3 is TGTGCCAGTAGTATAGCTGCGAGAGGCTCTGGAAACACCATATATTTT. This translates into CASSIAARGSGNTIYF.

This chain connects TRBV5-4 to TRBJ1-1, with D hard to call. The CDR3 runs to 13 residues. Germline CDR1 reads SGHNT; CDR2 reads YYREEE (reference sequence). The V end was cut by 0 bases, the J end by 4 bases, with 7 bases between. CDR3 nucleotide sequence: TGTGCCAGCAGCTTGGGCGGGCCCACTGAAGCTTTCTTT. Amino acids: CASSLGGPTEAFF.

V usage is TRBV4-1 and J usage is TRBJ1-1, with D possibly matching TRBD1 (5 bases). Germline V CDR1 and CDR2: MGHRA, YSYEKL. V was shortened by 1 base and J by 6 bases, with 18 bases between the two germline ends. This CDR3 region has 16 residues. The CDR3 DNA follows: TGCGCCAGCAGCCAAGGGGCCCAGGGAACTCTAGCTGAAGCTTTCTTT. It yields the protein CASSQGAQGTLAEAFF.

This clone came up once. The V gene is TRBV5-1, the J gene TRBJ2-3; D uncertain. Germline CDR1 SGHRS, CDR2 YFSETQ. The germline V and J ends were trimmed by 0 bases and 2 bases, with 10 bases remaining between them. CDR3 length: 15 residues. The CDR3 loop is CASSLVGSNTDTQYF. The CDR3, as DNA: TGCGCCAGCAGCTTGGTAGGCAGTAACACAGATACGCAGTATTTT. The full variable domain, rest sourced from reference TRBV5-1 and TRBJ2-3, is KAGVTQTPRYLIKTRGQQVTLSCSPISGHRSVSWYQQTPGQGLQFLFEYFSETQRNKGNFPGRFSGRQFSNSRSEMNVSTLELGDSALYLCASSLVGSNTDTQYFGPGTRLTVL.